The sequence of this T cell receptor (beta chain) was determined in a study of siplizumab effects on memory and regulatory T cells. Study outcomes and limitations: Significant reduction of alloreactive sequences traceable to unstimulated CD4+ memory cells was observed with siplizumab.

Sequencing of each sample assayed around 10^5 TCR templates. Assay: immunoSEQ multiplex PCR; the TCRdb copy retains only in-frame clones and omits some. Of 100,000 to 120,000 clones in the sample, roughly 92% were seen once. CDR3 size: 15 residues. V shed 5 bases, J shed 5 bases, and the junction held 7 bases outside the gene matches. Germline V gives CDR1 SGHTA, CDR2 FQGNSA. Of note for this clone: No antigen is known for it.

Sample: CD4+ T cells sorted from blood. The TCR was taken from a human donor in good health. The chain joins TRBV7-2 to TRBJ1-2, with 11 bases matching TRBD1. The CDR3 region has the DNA TGTGCCAGCAGCAGCGGACAGGGGGCTAGTTATGGCTACACCTTC. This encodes CASSSGQGASYGYTF.